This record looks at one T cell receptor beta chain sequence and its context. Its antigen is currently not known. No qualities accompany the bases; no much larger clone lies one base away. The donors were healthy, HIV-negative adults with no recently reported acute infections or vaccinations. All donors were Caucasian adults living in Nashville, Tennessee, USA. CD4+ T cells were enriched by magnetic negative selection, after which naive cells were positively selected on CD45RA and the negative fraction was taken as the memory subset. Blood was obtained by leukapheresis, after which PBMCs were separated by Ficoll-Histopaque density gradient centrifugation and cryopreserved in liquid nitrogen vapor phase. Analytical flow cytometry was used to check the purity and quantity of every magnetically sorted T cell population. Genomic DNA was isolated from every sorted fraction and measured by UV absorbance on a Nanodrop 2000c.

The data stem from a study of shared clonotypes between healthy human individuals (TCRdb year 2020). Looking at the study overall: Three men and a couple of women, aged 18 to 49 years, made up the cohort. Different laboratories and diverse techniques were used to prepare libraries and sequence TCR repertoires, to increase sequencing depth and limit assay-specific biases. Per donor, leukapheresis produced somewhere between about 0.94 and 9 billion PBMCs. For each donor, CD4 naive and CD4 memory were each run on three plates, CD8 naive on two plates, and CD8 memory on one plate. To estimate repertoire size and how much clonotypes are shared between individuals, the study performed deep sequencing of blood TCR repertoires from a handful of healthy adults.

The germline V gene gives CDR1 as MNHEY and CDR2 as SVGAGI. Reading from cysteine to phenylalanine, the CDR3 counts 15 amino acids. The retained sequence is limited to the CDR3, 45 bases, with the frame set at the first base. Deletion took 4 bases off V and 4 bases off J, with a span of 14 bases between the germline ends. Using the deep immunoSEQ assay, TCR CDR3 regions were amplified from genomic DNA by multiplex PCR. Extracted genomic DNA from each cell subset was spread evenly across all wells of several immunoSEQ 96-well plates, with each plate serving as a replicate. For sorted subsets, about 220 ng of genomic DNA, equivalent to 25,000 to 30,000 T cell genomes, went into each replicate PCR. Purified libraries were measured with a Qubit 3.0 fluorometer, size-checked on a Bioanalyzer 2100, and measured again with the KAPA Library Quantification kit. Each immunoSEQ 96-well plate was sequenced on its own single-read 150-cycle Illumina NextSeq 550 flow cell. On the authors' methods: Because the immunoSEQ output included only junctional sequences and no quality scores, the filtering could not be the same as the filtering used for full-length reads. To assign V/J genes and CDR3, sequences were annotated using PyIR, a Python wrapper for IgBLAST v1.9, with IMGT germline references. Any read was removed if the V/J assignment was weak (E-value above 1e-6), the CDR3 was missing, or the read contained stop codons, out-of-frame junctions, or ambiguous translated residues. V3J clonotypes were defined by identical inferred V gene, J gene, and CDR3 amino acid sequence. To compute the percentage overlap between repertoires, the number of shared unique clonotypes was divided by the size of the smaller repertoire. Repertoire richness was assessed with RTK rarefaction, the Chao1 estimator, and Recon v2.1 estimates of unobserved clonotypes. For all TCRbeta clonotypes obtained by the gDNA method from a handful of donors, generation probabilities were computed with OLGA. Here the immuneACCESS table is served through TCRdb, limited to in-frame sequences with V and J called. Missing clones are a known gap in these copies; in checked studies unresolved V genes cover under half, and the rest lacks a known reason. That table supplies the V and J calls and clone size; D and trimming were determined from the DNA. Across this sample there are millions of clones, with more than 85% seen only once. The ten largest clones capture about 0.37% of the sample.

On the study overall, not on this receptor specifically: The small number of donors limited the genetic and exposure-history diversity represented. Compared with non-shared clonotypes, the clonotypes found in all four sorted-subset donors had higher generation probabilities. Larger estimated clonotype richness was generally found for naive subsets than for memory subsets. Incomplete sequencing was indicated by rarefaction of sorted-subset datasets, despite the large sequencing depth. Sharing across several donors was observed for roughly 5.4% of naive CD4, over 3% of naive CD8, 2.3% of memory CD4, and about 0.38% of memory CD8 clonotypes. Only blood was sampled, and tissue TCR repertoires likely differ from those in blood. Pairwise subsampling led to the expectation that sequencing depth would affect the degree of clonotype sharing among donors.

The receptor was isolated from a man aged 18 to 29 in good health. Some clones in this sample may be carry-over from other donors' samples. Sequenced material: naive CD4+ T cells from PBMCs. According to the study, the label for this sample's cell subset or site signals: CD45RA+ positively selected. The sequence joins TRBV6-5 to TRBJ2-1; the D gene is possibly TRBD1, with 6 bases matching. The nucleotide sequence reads TGTGCCAGCAGTTCTCCTAGGGGGTGGTACAATGAGCAGTTCTTC. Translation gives CASSSPRGWYNEQFF.